This T cell receptor (beta chain) derives from a study of shared clonotypes between healthy human individuals. Study observations and caveats: Non-shared clonotypes were found to have lower generation probabilities than the clonotypes that were shared by all four of the sorted-subset donors. An anticipated effect of sequencing depth on clonotype sharing among donors was recognized.

Germline V gene lookup returns CDR1 SGHKS and CDR2 YYEKEE (reference sequence). This CDR3 comprises 17 residues. With V trimmed by 7 bases and J by 5 bases, 15 bases remained unmatched. The assay was immunoSEQ multiplex PCR, and TCRdb's table has in-frame clones only and misses some. Counted here are 2 million to 3 million clones, 80% to 95% occurring once; the ten biggest clones make up approximately 0.35%. For this clone: The antigen is not known.

The TCR was taken from a man aged 18-30 years in good health. Some clones in this sample may be carry-over from other donors' samples. The gene calls are TRBV5-5 and TRBJ2-5; 12 bases are shared with TRBD2. The sequenced sample consisted of naive CD4+ T cells from PBMCs. The subset: CD45RA+ positively selected. The CDR3 sequence is CASCRLAGEGEVETQYF. For the CDR3, the DNA is TGTGCCAGCTGCCGACTAGCGGGAGAAGGGGAGGTTGAGACCCAGTACTTC. The full variable domain, with the rest looked up from reference TRBV5-5 and TRBJ2-5, is DAGVTQSPTHLIKTRGQQVTLRCSPISGHKSVSWYQQVLGQGPQFIFQYYEKEERGRGNFPDRFSARQFPNYSSELNVNALLLGDSALYLCASCRLAGEGEVETQYFGPGTRLLVL.